The 3 T cell receptor beta chains below come from one sample, sequenced in a study of T cell responses to AZD1222 COVID-19 vaccine. TCRdb's copy holds only in-frame clones and misses some; the assay was immunoSEQ multiplex PCR. The profile covers some 95,000 clones, with over 75% appearing a single time and 9% to 14% taken by the ten largest. Source: peripheral blood, taken 28 days after the second AZD1222 dose. All receptors derive from an adult who received the AZD1222 COVID-19 vaccine.

This clone was picked up one time. The rearrangement uses TRBV23-1 and TRBJ1-1; the match to TRBD1 covers 7 bases. TRBV23-1 is an open reading frame whose function is uncertain. V dropped 2 bases and J dropped 6; count of bases not matched to a gene: 27. The CDR3 is 21 residues long. Here the CDR3 reads CASSQRGGGDLQSRPYAEAFF. Written as DNA, the CDR3 is TGCGCCAGCAGTCAACGAGGGGGCGGTGACCTCCAATCACGACCCTACGCTGAAGCTTTCTTT.

The rearrangement uses TRBV24-1 and TRBJ2-2; 7 nucleotides line up with TRBD2. Germline V lookup: CDR1 KGHDR, CDR2 SFDVKD. The CDR3 length is 16 residues. With 5 bases clipped from V and 1 base from J, the junction kept 6 bases outside the gene matches. The CDR3 protein is CATSASGGGNTGELFF. The CDR3 DNA reads as TGTGCCACCAGTGCTTCTGGCGGGGGGAACACCGGGGAGCTGTTTTTT.

This rearrangement joins TRBV9 to TRBJ2-2; TRBD2 matches at 10 bases. CDR3 length: 17 amino acids. The junction had 10 bases not matched to a gene; V was cut back by 4 bases and J by 4 bases. In germline, CDR1 is SGDLS, CDR2 YYNGEE. CDR3 loop: CASSNSGTSVSTGELFF. CDR3 sequence (DNA): TGTGCCAGCAGCAACTCCGGGACTAGCGTTTCCACCGGGGAGCTGTTTTTT.